This passage covers 2 T cell receptor beta chains from one sample sequenced in a study of graft-versus-host responses after intestinal transplantation. The table came from immunoSEQ multiplex PCR; TCRdb's copy has only in-frame clones and leaves some out. The repertoire holds roughly 23,000 clones, around 80% seen once, with around 3.3% in the top ten. The starting material, graft tissue, was processed to release intraepithelial and lamina propria lymphocytes. The sample in question was ileum tissue, obtained 12 days after intestinal transplant. The source of these receptors is a human patient who received an intestinal transplant, so some T cells may come from the graft donor.

The gene calls are TRBV18 and TRBJ2-7; D possibly corresponds to TRBD1 (6 bases). Germline V gene sequence: CDR1 KGHSH, CDR2 LQKENI. V was trimmed by 3 bases and J by 2 bases, leaving 11 bases between them. The CDR3 runs 14 residues. CDR3 DNA sequence: TGTGCCAGCTCACCGCAGGGGATCACCTACGAGCAGTACTTC. Amino acid sequence: CASSPQGITYEQYF.

The gene calls are TRBV28 and TRBJ1-5; 7 positions match TRBD1. This CDR3 comprises 15 residues. The V gene end was trimmed by 3 bases and the J gene end by 5 bases; junction bases not matched to a gene: 7. Germline V gene sequence: CDR1 MDHEN, CDR2 SYDVKM. The CDR3 reads CASSFGGQPDQPQHF. CDR3 DNA: TGTGCCAGCAGTTTCGGGGGACAGCCGGATCAGCCCCAGCATTTT.